This T cell receptor (beta chain) was sequenced in a study of OX40 agonist ivuxolimab in advanced cancers. In this sample, this clone turned up a few times. The antigen is not known. Sequenced by immunoSEQ multiplex PCR; TCRdb stores in-frame clones only, minus some. The top ten clones hold 8.2% of a sample with about 67,000 clones, more than 75% of them seen once. The ends were cut back, 0 bases at V and 5 bases at J, with 13 bases in the middle. The CDR3 loop spans 15 amino acids. Germline CDR1 is SGHDN and CDR2 is FVKESK. Findings and caveats of the study: Also present in some nonresponders was a low level of normalized T-cell clonal expansion.

The source material was CD4+ or CD8+ T cells sorted from blood, sampled in a trial of the OX40 agonist ivuxolimab. The TCR sequence derives from an adult with an advanced solid tumor such as melanoma, head and neck, liver or kidney cancer. The chain couples TRBV14 to TRBJ2-5; D ambiguous. The CDR3 sequence is CASSQDQVLQETQYF. The DNA of the CDR3 is TGTGCCAGCAGCCAAGACCAAGTACTTCAGGAGACCCAGTACTTC.